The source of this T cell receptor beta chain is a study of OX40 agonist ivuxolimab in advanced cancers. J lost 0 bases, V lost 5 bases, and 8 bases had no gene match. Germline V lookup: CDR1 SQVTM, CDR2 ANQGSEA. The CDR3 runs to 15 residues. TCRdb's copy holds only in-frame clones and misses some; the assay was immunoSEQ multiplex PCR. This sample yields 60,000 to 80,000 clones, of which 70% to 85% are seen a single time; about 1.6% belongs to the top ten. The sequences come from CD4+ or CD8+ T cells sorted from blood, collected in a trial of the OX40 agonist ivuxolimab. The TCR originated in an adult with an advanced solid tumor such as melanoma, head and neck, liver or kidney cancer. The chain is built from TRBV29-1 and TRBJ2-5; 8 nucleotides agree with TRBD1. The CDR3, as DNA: TGCAGCGTTCAGGGGGCAGCGGCAAACCAAGAGACCCAGTACTTC. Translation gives CSVQGAAANQETQYF.